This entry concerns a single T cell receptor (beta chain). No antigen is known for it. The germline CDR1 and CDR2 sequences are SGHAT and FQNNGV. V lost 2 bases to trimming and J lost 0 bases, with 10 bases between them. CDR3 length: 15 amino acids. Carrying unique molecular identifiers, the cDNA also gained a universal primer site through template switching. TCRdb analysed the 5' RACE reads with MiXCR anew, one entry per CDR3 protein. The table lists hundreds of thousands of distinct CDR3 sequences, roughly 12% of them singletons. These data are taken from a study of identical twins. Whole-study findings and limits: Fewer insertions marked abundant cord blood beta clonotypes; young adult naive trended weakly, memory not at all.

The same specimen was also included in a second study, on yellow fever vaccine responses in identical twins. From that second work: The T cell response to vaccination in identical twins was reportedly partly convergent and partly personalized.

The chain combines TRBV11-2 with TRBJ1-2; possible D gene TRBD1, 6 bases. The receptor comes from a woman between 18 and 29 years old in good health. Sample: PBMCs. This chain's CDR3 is CASSLTDRPNYGYTF. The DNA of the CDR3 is TGTGCCAGCAGCTTAACCGACAGGCCTAACTATGGCTACACCTTC.